A single sample gave rise to the 3 T cell receptor beta chains below, sequenced in a study of T-cell reconstitution after alpha-beta-depleted transplantation in children. Unique molecular identifiers tagged the TCRbeta library. Each CDR3 protein gets one entry after TCRdb re-called the PCR reads with MiXCR. The sample includes 200,000 to 250,000 distinct CDR3 sequences, about a tenth seen only once; the top ten take around 6.2%. Here the sequenced sample was PBMCs from the stem cell graft donor, taken from the stem cell graft. These receptors originate from a human donor who donated a stem cell graft to a child with acute lymphoblastic leukemia.

The table lists this clonotype with a few counts. The rearrangement uses TRBV12-3 or TRBV12-4 and TRBJ2-2, with 11 nucleotides matching TRBD1. The length of the CDR3 is 17 residues. J was trimmed by 5 bases and V by 4 bases; bases with no gene match: 9. The CDR3 DNA reads as TGTGCCAGCAGTTCCGGGACAGGGGGTGGAGTGACCGGGGAGCTGTTTTTT. This translates into CASSSGTGGGVTGELFF.

Ten or more counts support this clonotype. The rearrangement uses TRBV15 and TRBJ2-1; TRBD1 aligns across 10 bases. The CDR3 extends over 16 amino acids. The junction had 6 bases not matched to a gene; V was cut back by 0 bases and J by 7 bases. Germline CDR1 and CDR2: LNHNV and YYDKDF (reference sequence). CDR3 amino acids: CATSRERDRGRNEQFF. The CDR3 DNA follows: TGTGCCACCAGCAGAGAGCGGGACAGGGGACGTAATGAGCAGTTCTTC.

The chain combines TRBV5-1 with TRBJ2-1; no firm D call. Germline CDR1 and CDR2: SGHRS and YFSETQ. Trimming took off 2 bases at V and 0 bases at J, with 12 bases between the two ends. This CDR3 contains 16 residues. The CDR3: CASSFMAPSSYNEQFF. DNA of the CDR3: TGCGCCAGCAGCTTCATGGCTCCAAGCTCCTACAATGAGCAGTTCTTC.